The T cell receptor beta chain described here comes from a study of shared clonotypes between healthy human individuals. Notes on the study in general: Represented genetic and exposure-history diversity was restricted by having few donors. A generally larger estimated richness was seen in naive subsets than in memory subsets.

Produced via immunoSEQ multiplex PCR; TCRdb's table is partial and in-frame only. The sample yields around 2.3 million clones, approximately 96% seen once. This clone was seen a few times. Its target is unknown. Healthy HIV-negative adults without recent acute infections or vaccinations served as donors. Negatively enriched CD4+ T cells were divided by CD45RA into naive and memory. This CDR3 spans 14 amino acids. V was trimmed by 0 bases and J by 8 bases, leaving 14 bases between them. From germline, CDR1 is SGDLS and CDR2 YYNGEE. The specimen was naive CD4+ T cells sorted from blood. Specified subset: CD45RA+ positively selected. This sequence joins TRBV9 and TRBJ1-2; D may be TRBD1 (5 bases). The sequence derives from a young man in good health. The CDR3 region has the DNA TGTGCCAGCAGCGTAGGGCAGGGATCTATGGGCTACACCTTC. It specifies CASSVGQGSMGYTF.